These T cell receptor beta chains were read from a single sample in a study of CD8 T cells in Susac syndrome. TCRdb used MiXCR to reprocess the immunoSEQ multiplex PCR reads, holding one entry per CDR3 protein. Of roughly 150,000 distinct CDR3 sequences detected, roughly 94% appear once; the ten largest clones hold about 0.19%. The specimen sequenced was CD8+ T cells from PBMCs. These receptors all come from a human donor with multiple sclerosis. Each CDR3 is given with its conserved first and last residue. Each record gives: V gene, CDR3 length, D gene, J gene, clone size, CDR3 DNA, CDR3 protein. A D gene is named only where the DNA matches it firmly. Clone size is shown for a subset of rows, as once, few, many or a class of expanded clone.

TRBV6-2/TRBV6-3	12	-	TRBJ1-1	once	TGTGCCAGCAACACGGTGAACACTGAAGCTTTCTTT	CASNTVNTEAFF
TRBV5-1	14	-	TRBJ1-1	once	TGCGCCAGCAGTCGATGGACTGTGAACACTGAAGCTTTCTTT	CASSRWTVNTEAFF
TRBV20-1	15	TRBD1	TRBJ2-7	-	TGCAGTGCTAGAGGTAGGGGGCGTCCCTCCTACGAGCAGTACTTC	CSARGRGRPSYEQYF
TRBV9	16	TRBD1	TRBJ2-7	-	TGTGCCAGCAGCGTAGCTAAAGACAGGGGAACCTACGAGCAGTACTTC	CASSVAKDRGTYEQYF
TRBV30	13	-	TRBJ1-1	once	TGTGCCTGGAATTCGGGGGCCGGCACTGAAGCTTTCTTT	CAWNSGAGTEAFF
TRBV13	13	-	TRBJ2-7	-	TGTGCCAGCAGCCCCCTGGAGAGCCACGAGCAGTACTTC	CASSPLESHEQYF
TRBV9	14	TRBD1	TRBJ1-6	-	TGTGCCAGCACCGAAGACAGGGATAATTCACCCCTCCACTTT	CASTEDRDNSPLHF
TRBV27	11	-	TRBJ1-1	once	TGTGCCAGCAGAGGGGACACTGAAGCTTTCTTT	CASRGDTEAFF
TRBV5-1	15	TRBD2	TRBJ2-3	-	TGCGCCAGCAGCTCCAGCGGGGGGGCCGGGGAAACGCAGTATTTT	CASSSSGGAGETQYF
TRBV27	16	-	TRBJ2-7	-	TGTGCCAGCAGTTTATCAACAGGAGAACTCTCCTACGAGCAGTACTTC	CASSLSTGELSYEQYF
TRBV10-3	13	-	TRBJ1-2	-	TGTGCCATCAGACCAGGGGACAACTATGGCTACACCTTC	CAIRPGDNYGYTF
TRBV28	17	TRBD2	TRBJ2-3	-	TGTGCCAGCAGTTCCGTACTAGCGGGGGGGAACACAGATACGCAGTATTTT	CASSSVLAGGNTDTQYF
TRBV24-1	15	TRBD2	TRBJ2-1	-	TGTGCCACCAGTGTGCGGGGGAGCTCCTACAATGAGCAGTTCTTC	CATSVRGSSYNEQFF
TRBV9	15	TRBD1	TRBJ2-6	-	TGTGCCAGCAGCGGACAGGGCTCTGGGGCCAACGTCCTGACTTTC	CASSGQGSGANVLTF
TRBV5-6	17	TRBD1	TRBJ1-1	-	TGTGCCAGCAGCCAGAAACAGGGGAGGAGTGGGAACACTGAAGCTTTCTTT	CASSQKQGRSGNTEAFF
TRBV6-5	11	-	TRBJ1-1	-	TGTGCCAGCATCGGGACGGTAGGGGCTTTCTTT	CASIGTVGAFF
TRBV7-6	14	TRBD2	TRBJ2-7	-	TGTGCCAGCACCACCGGGGGGTCGGGGTACGAGCAGTACTTC	CASTTGGSGYEQYF
TRBV3-1	13	-	TRBJ2-1	-	TGTGCCAGCAGTCCTAGTGGGTTAGCGGAGCAGTTCTTC	CASSPSGLAEQFF
TRBV9	14	-	TRBJ1-5	-	TGTGCCAGCAGCGTAGAGGATGGAAATCAGCCCCAGCATTTT	CASSVEDGNQPQHF
TRBV23-1	16	TRBD1	TRBJ2-1	once	TGCGCCAGCAGTCCCACCGACAGGGACTCCTACAATGAGCAGTTCTTC	CASSPTDRDSYNEQFF
TRBV29-1	14	TRBD1	TRBJ2-7	-	TGCAGCGTTGAAACCCGGGACAGCACCTACGAGCAGTACTTC	CSVETRDSTYEQYF
TRBV28	15	-	TRBJ1-5	-	TGTGCCAGCACCCCGTTCGGAGGGCAGGCTCAGCCCCAGCATTTT	CASTPFGGQAQPQHF
TRBV27	17	-	TRBJ1-2	-	TGTGCCAGCAGTCTATACCCCTCAGGCACTGGGGGCTATGGCTACACCTTC	CASSLYPSGTGGYGYTF
TRBV29-1	15	-	TRBJ2-1	-	TGCAGCTTCCTCAGGGTGGGGGTCGATCCCGATGAGCAGTTCTTC	CSFLRVGVDPDEQFF
TRBV2	15	-	TRBJ2-1	-	TGTGCCAGCAGTGAAGAGGGAGGTTCCTACAATGAGCAGTTCTTC	CASSEEGGSYNEQFF
TRBV30	15	TRBD1	TRBJ2-1	-	TGTGCCTGGGGACGTCCGGGACAGAGCCGTGATGAGCAGTTCTTC	CAWGRPGQSRDEQFF
TRBV28	12	-	TRBJ1-6	-	TGTGCCAGCAGTTTATGGGGATCACCCCTCCACTTT	CASSLWGSPLHF
TRBV4-1	16	TRBD2	TRBJ2-1	-	TGCGCCAGCAGCCTGGGGGGACTAGCGGTTTACAATGAGCAGTTCTTC	CASSLGGLAVYNEQFF
TRBV5-1	15	-	TRBJ2-3	-	TGCGCCAGCGCCCAGGAACTGTCTAGCACAGATACGCAGTATTTT	CASAQELSSTDTQYF
TRBV29-1	11	TRBD1	TRBJ1-2	-	TGCAGCGTTCCCAGGGGGAACGGCTACACCTTC	CSVPRGNGYTF
TRBV7-9	15	-	TRBJ2-1	-	TGTGCCAGCAGCTTAGGTCCGGGACCTTACAATGAGCAGTTCTTC	CASSLGPGPYNEQFF
TRBV6-4	16	-	TRBJ2-3	-	TGTGCCAGCCAAAAGTTGGCAGGGGAAGGCACAGATACGCAGTATTTT	CASQKLAGEGTDTQYF
TRBV19	16	TRBD1	TRBJ1-1	-	TGTGCCAGTAGTCTACCCGGGACTTACAGGGGGGCTGAAGCTTTCTTT	CASSLPGTYRGAEAFF
TRBV20-1	12	-	TRBJ1-5	-	TGCAGTGCTACAGGGCCCAATCAGCCCCAGCATTTT	CSATGPNQPQHF
TRBV10-2	15	-	TRBJ2-3	-	TGCGCCAGCAGTGCTGTAGGGGGGGCCACAGATACGCAGTATTTT	CASSAVGGATDTQYF